This T cell receptor beta chain was found in a study of T-cell memory formation after mild COVID-19. The study's findings and limits: Contracting CD8+ clones were enriched in EMRA, CD4+ mainly in CM and EM.

This clonotype was picked up many times. What it binds is not known. The CDR3 loop spans 17 amino acids. CDR1 SGHDT and CDR2 YYEEEE come from the germline V gene. The germline V and J ends were trimmed by 3 bases and 2 bases, with 21 bases remaining between them. TCRdb redid the calling of the 5' RACE reads with MiXCR, one entry per CDR3 protein. In the table there are 44,000 or so distinct CDR3 sequences, more than 9% of which are singletons. The rearrangement links TRBV5-6 to TRBJ2-7; TRBD2 is a possible D gene (6 bases). Sequencing was carried out using PBMCs or a T cell subset sorted from them (not recorded which). The receptor's source is an adult woman who had mild COVID-19 (a few samples of this study predate the infection). Cell type and time point are not known. CDR3 DNA sequence: TGTGCCAGCAGCTCGACGAGACTAGTCGCAAGGACCTACGAGCAGTACTTC. This encodes CASSSTRLVARTYEQYF. Complete variable domain (other parts from reference TRBV5-6 and TRBJ2-7): DAGVTQSPTHLIKTRGQQVTLRCSPKSGHDTVSWYQQALGQGPQFIFQYYEEEERQRGNFPDRFSGHQFPNYSSELNVNALLLGDSALYLCASSSTRLVARTYEQYFGPGTRLTVT.